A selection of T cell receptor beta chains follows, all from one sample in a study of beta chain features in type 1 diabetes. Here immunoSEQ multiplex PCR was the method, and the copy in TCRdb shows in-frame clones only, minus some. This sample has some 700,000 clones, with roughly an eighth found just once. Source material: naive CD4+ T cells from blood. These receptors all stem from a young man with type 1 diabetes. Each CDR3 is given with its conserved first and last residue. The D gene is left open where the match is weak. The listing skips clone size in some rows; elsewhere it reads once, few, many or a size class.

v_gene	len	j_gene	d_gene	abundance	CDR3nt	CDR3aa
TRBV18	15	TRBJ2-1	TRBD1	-	TGTGCCAGCTCCTACGGGACAGACCTTTACAATGAGCAGTTCTTC	CASSYGTDLYNEQFF
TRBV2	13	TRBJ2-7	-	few	TGTGCCAGCAGTGTGAGACAGTCCCTCGAGCAGTACTTC	CASSVRQSLEQYF
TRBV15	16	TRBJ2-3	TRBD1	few	TGTGCCACCAGCCCATTGACGGGACAGAGCACAGATACGCAGTATTTT	CATSPLTGQSTDTQYF
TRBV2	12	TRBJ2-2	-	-	TGTGCCAGCAGTGGTTCCGACGGGGAGCTGTTTTTT	CASSGSDGELFF
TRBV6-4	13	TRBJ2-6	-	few	TGTGCCAGCGGCCAGTCTGGGGCCAACGTCCTGACTTTC	CASGQSGANVLTF
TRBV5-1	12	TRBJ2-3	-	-	TGCGCCAGCATCGACTACACAGATACGCAGTATTTT	CASIDYTDTQYF
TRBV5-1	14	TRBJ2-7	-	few	TGCGCCAGCAGCCTGGGGGGACCCGGCGAGGGGCAGTACTTC	CASSLGGPGEGQYF
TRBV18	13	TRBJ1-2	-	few	TGTGCCAGCTCACCGTCAGGGGCGAATGGCTACACCTTC	CASSPSGANGYTF
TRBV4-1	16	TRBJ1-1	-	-	TGCGCCAGCAGACAGCCCCAGACAGGCCGGAACACTGAAGCTTTCTTT	CASRQPQTGRNTEAFF
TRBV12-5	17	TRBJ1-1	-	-	TGTGCTAGTGGTTTGGTGACGACAGGCCGGCTGAACACTGAAGCTTTCTTT	CASGLVTTGRLNTEAFF
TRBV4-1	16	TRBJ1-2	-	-	TGCGCCAGCAGCCAAGATCAGGGCAGCCTGAACTATGGCTACACCTTC	CASSQDQGSLNYGYTF
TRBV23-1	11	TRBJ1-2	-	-	TGCGCCAGCAGTCAATCTCGGCCTGACACCTTC	CASSQSRPDTF
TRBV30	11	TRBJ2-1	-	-	TGTGCCTGGAGGAGTAACGATGAGCAGTTCTTC	CAWRSNDEQFF
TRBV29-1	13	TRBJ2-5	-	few	TGCAGCGCTCAGAGGGGAAATGAAGAGACCCAGTACTTC	CSAQRGNEETQYF
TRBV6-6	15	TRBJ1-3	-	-	TGTGCCAGCACCCTCAGGTGGCCCTCTGGAAACACCATATATTTT	CASTLRWPSGNTIYF
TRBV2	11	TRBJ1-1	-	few	TGTGCCAGCCACGTGAACACTGAAGCTTTCTTT	CASHVNTEAFF
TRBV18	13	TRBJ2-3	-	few	TGTGCCAGCTCACCCCCAGGCGAAGATACGCAGTATTTT	CASSPPGEDTQYF
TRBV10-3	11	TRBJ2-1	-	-	TGTGCCATCAGTGAGTCGTATGAGCAGTTCTTC	CAISESYEQFF
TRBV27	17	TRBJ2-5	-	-	TGTGCCAGCAGTCCAACCCGGACATGGAGAGGTCGAGAGACCCAGTACTTC	CASSPTRTWRGRETQYF
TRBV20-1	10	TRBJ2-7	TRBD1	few	TGCAGTGCTGGCGACAGGGTGCAGTACTTC	CSAGDRVQYF
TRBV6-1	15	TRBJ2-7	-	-	TGTGCCAGCAGTGAAAGTCCCTTAGCCTTCTACGAGCAGTACTTC	CASSESPLAFYEQYF
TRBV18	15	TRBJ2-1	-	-	TGTGCCAGCTCACCCCGACTAGAGGCCCTCAATGAGCAGTTCTTC	CASSPRLEALNEQFF
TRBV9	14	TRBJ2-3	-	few	TGTGCCAGCACCGCGGACCCGACCGGAGATACGCAGTATTTT	CASTADPTGDTQYF
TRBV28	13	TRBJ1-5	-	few	TGTGCCAGCAGTCGGGAACACAATCAGCCCCAGCATTTT	CASSREHNQPQHF
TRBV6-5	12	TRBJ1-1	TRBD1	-	TGTGCCGGAGATCGACAGGGGACGAGGGCTTTCTTT	CAGDRQGTRAFF
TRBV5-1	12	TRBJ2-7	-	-	TGCGCCAGCAGCCAAAGCTCCTACGAGCAGTACTTC	CASSQSSYEQYF
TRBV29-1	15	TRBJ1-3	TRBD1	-	TGCAGCGTTAAACGGACAGGGGTTACTGGAAACACCATATATTTT	CSVKRTGVTGNTIYF
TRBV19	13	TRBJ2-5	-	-	TGTGCCAGTAGTAGGGCGGAGCAAGAGACCCAGTACTTC	CASSRAEQETQYF
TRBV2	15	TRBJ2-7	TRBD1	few	TGTGCCAGCAGTGATTGGGACAGGGGGGACTACGAGCAGTACTTC	CASSDWDRGDYEQYF
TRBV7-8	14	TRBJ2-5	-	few	TGTGCCAGCAGATTAGAGCAGATACAAGAGACCCAGTACTTC	CASRLEQIQETQYF
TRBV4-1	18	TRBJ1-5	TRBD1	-	TGCGCCAGCAGCCAATTTTTACAGGGGGCAAGGAGCAATCAGCCCCAGCATTTT	CASSQFLQGARSNQPQHF
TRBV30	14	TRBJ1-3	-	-	TGTGCCTGGAGTGTAGGGATGCCTGGAAACACCATATATTTT	CAWSVGMPGNTIYF
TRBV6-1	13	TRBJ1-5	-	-	TGTGCCAGCGGGGGTTCGGGCAATCAGCCCCAGCATTTT	CASGGSGNQPQHF
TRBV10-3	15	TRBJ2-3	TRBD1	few	TGTGCCATCAGCGGACAGGGTGGTCGCACAGATACGCAGTATTTT	CAISGQGGRTDTQYF
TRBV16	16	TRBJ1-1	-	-	TGTGCCAGCAGCCAATGGCTTGGGTGGCGGGCCGGTGAAGCTTTCTTT	CASSQWLGWRAGEAFF
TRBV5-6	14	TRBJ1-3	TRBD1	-	TGTGCCAGCAGCCAGGACAGGGGGGCATACACCATATATTTT	CASSQDRGAYTIYF
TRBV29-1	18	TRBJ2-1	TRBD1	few	TGCAGCGCCTTAGTTTTTCGGATCCGGGACAGGGTCTACAATGAGCAGTTCTTC	CSALVFRIRDRVYNEQFF
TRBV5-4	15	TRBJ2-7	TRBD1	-	TGTGCCAGCAGCTTGGCACAGGGGGCAGGGTACGAGCAGTACTTC	CASSLAQGAGYEQYF
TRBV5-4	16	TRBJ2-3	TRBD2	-	TGTGCCAGCAGCCAAACCATAGCGGGGTGGACAGATACGCAGTATTTT	CASSQTIAGWTDTQYF
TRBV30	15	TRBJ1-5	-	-	TGTGCCTGGAGTACGCAGGGATCCCTGGGACAGCCCCAGCATTTT	CAWSTQGSLGQPQHF
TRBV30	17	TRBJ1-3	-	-	TGTGCCTGGAGTGTACTCCTGAAGGGAACGGTCGAAAACACCATATATTTT	CAWSVLLKGTVENTIYF